These T cell receptor beta chains were read from a single sample in a study of blood T cell repertoires in COVID-19. Assay used: immunoSEQ multiplex PCR; TCRdb lists only in-frame clones, some missing. The sample includes approximately 220,000 clones, roughly four fifths seen only once; the top ten take about 2.5%. The material sequenced was peripheral blood. Receptors were obtained from a woman aged 40 to 50 with active or convalescent COVID-19. The CDR3 runs from the conserved cysteine through the conserved F or W. A D gene is named only where the DNA matches it firmly. Clone size, where shown, is once, few, many, or a class for clones that have expanded.

V gene: TRBV21-1
clone size: few
D gene: -
J gene: TRBJ2-6
CDR3 protein: CASSPRGDRISGANVLTF
CDR3 DNA: TGTGCCAGCAGCCCCCGGGGGGACAGGATCTCTGGGGCCAACGTCCTGACTTTC

V gene: TRBV5-4
clone size: -
D gene: -
J gene: TRBJ2-7
CDR3 protein: CASSFTAGGSYEQYF
CDR3 DNA: TGTGCCAGCAGCTTTACAGCAGGAGGCTCCTACGAGCAGTACTTC

V gene: TRBV15
clone size: once
D gene: TRBD2
J gene: TRBJ2-1
CDR3 protein: CATSRNLAAGGNEQFF
CDR3 DNA: TGTGCCACCAGCAGAAACCTAGCGGCCGGAGGCAATGAGCAGTTCTTC

V gene: TRBV29-1
clone size: -
D gene: TRBD1
J gene: TRBJ2-4
CDR3 protein: CSVGTGGPLAKNIQYF
CDR3 DNA: TGCAGCGTTGGGACAGGGGGGCCGCTAGCCAAAAACATTCAGTACTTC

V gene: TRBV7-3
clone size: -
D gene: -
J gene: TRBJ1-6
CDR3 protein: CASSPQGSGSPLHF
CDR3 DNA: TGTGCCAGCAGCCCACAGGGATCGGGTTCACCCCTCCACTTT

V gene: TRBV10-2
clone size: -
D gene: TRBD1
J gene: TRBJ2-2
CDR3 protein: CASRTGGGLYGELFF
CDR3 DNA: TGCGCCAGCAGGACAGGGGGAGGACTGTACGGGGAGCTGTTTTTT

V gene: TRBV27
clone size: -
D gene: -
J gene: TRBJ1-1
CDR3 protein: CASSLRGSSAEAFF
CDR3 DNA: TGTGCCAGCAGCCTACGGGGATCCTCGGCTGAAGCTTTCTTT

V gene: TRBV6-5
clone size: -
D gene: -
J gene: TRBJ2-3
CDR3 protein: CASSYSGRLNTDTQYF
CDR3 DNA: TGTGCCAGCAGTTACAGCGGGCGGCTGAACACAGATACGCAGTATTTT

V gene: TRBV6-5
clone size: once
D gene: TRBD1
J gene: TRBJ1-1
CDR3 protein: CASRTGGVNTEAFF
CDR3 DNA: TGTGCCAGCAGGACAGGGGGCGTGAACACTGAAGCTTTCTTT

V gene: TRBV19
clone size: few
D gene: -
J gene: TRBJ1-1
CDR3 protein: CASSFRGPRTEAFF
CDR3 DNA: TGTGCCAGTAGTTTTCGAGGCCCGAGGACTGAAGCTTTCTTT

V gene: TRBV7-2
clone size: -
D gene: TRBD1
J gene: TRBJ2-7
CDR3 protein: CASSSHRGGSYEQYF
CDR3 DNA: TGTGCCAGCAGCTCACACAGGGGTGGGTCCTACGAGCAGTACTTC

V gene: TRBV20-1
clone size: -
D gene: -
J gene: TRBJ2-3
CDR3 protein: CSASGTRDTDTQYF
CDR3 DNA: TGCAGTGCTAGTGGGACGCGGGATACAGATACGCAGTATTTT

V gene: TRBV19
clone size: -
D gene: -
J gene: TRBJ1-5
CDR3 protein: CASSIETAARYSNQPQHF
CDR3 DNA: TGTGCCAGTAGTATAGAGACGGCGGCTAGGTATAGCAATCAGCCCCAGCATTTT

V gene: TRBV6-6
clone size: -
D gene: -
J gene: TRBJ2-5
CDR3 protein: CASSYPQETQYF
CDR3 DNA: TGTGCCAGCAGTTACCCACAAGAGACCCAGTACTTC

V gene: TRBV7-2
clone size: -
D gene: TRBD1
J gene: TRBJ2-2
CDR3 protein: CASSTRQGRTGELFF
CDR3 DNA: TGTGCCAGCAGCACCCGACAGGGGAGAACCGGGGAGCTGTTTTTT

V gene: TRBV5-1
clone size: -
D gene: -
J gene: TRBJ2-5
CDR3 protein: CASSFSGTLEGETQYF
CDR3 DNA: TGCGCCAGCAGCTTCTCCGGGACACTCGAGGGAGAGACCCAGTACTTC

V gene: TRBV6-6
clone size: -
D gene: -
J gene: TRBJ1-3
CDR3 protein: CAIRRGSGNTIYF
CDR3 DNA: TGTGCCATTCGCCGAGGCTCTGGAAACACCATATATTTT

V gene: TRBV29-1
clone size: -
D gene: -
J gene: TRBJ1-2
CDR3 protein: CSVSPSGGGDGYTF
CDR3 DNA: TGCAGCGTCAGTCCGTCCGGGGGAGGGGATGGCTACACCTTC

V gene: TRBV6-5
clone size: -
D gene: -
J gene: TRBJ1-1
CDR3 protein: CASFGWNTEAFF
CDR3 DNA: TGTGCCAGCTTCGGGTGGAACACTGAAGCTTTCTTT

V gene: TRBV6-5
clone size: -
D gene: -
J gene: TRBJ2-4
CDR3 protein: CASSPGGLAKNIQYF
CDR3 DNA: TGTGCCAGCTCTCCCGGAGGGCTAGCCAAAAACATTCAGTACTTC

V gene: TRBV5-4
clone size: -
D gene: -
J gene: TRBJ1-6
CDR3 protein: CASSLGTVSPLHF
CDR3 DNA: TGTGCCAGCAGCTTGGGGACAGTTTCACCCCTCCACTTT

V gene: TRBV9
clone size: -
D gene: TRBD1
J gene: TRBJ1-2
CDR3 protein: CASSVAQYGQGEVYGYTF
CDR3 DNA: TGTGCCAGCAGCGTAGCCCAATACGGACAGGGAGAAGTATATGGCTACACCTTC

V gene: TRBV15
clone size: -
D gene: TRBD1
J gene: TRBJ1-1
CDR3 protein: CATSRPSAWTGGTEAFF
CDR3 DNA: TGTGCCACCAGCAGACCCTCGGCCTGGACAGGGGGCACTGAAGCTTTCTTT

V gene: TRBV5-6
clone size: -
D gene: TRBD1
J gene: TRBJ1-1
CDR3 protein: CASSSRTGVDTEAFF
CDR3 DNA: TGTGCCAGCAGCTCGCGGACAGGGGTGGACACTGAAGCTTTCTTT

V gene: TRBV4-1
clone size: -
D gene: -
J gene: TRBJ2-7
CDR3 protein: CASSQVGNYEQYF
CDR3 DNA: TGCGCCAGCAGCCAAGTCGGGAATTACGAGCAGTACTTC

V gene: TRBV10-3
clone size: -
D gene: TRBD1
J gene: TRBJ1-2
CDR3 protein: CASSGQGANYGYTF
CDR3 DNA: TGTGCCAGCTCAGGACAGGGGGCGAACTATGGCTACACCTTC

V gene: TRBV6-5
clone size: -
D gene: TRBD1
J gene: TRBJ1-4
CDR3 protein: CASSSGTGEEKLFF
CDR3 DNA: TGTGCCAGCAGCTCCGGGACAGGGGAAGAAAAACTGTTTTTT

V gene: TRBV20-1
clone size: -
D gene: -
J gene: TRBJ1-2
CDR3 protein: CSASSDISVYGYTF
CDR3 DNA: TGCAGTGCTAGTTCGGACATCTCGGTCTATGGCTACACCTTC

V gene: TRBV9
clone size: -
D gene: -
J gene: TRBJ1-1
CDR3 protein: CASSVRAGDLNTEAFF
CDR3 DNA: TGTGCCAGCAGCGTTCGGGCAGGGGATCTGAACACTGAAGCTTTCTTT

V gene: TRBV27
clone size: -
D gene: -
J gene: TRBJ1-5
CDR3 protein: CASSPGTPLGNQPQHF
CDR3 DNA: TGTGCCAGCAGTCCCGGGACACCTTTGGGCAATCAGCCCCAGCATTTT

V gene: TRBV24-1
clone size: -
D gene: TRBD1
J gene: TRBJ2-5
CDR3 protein: CATSDTGQERRETQYF
CDR3 DNA: TGTGCCACCAGTGATACAGGACAGGAACGGCGGGAGACCCAGTACTTC

V gene: TRBV30
clone size: -
D gene: -
J gene: TRBJ2-3
CDR3 protein: CAWTPAGPGPSTDTQYF
CDR3 DNA: TGTGCCTGGACCCCCGCGGGCCCAGGACCTAGCACAGATACGCAGTATTTT

V gene: TRBV9
clone size: -
D gene: -
J gene: TRBJ2-7
CDR3 protein: CASSVSTGAYEQYF
CDR3 DNA: TGTGCCAGCAGCGTCTCCACGGGAGCGTACGAGCAGTACTTC

V gene: TRBV15
clone size: -
D gene: -
J gene: TRBJ2-7
CDR3 protein: CATSRDPGVLYEQYF
CDR3 DNA: TGTGCCACCAGCAGAGATCCGGGGGTGCTCTACGAGCAGTACTTC

V gene: TRBV30
clone size: -
D gene: TRBD1
J gene: TRBJ1-2
CDR3 protein: CAWSGIRGSKYGYTF
CDR3 DNA: TGTGCCTGGAGTGGGATCAGGGGGTCGAAGTATGGCTACACCTTC

V gene: TRBV7-2
clone size: -
D gene: TRBD2
J gene: TRBJ2-4
CDR3 protein: CASSLTSGRALAKNIQYF
CDR3 DNA: TGTGCCAGCAGCTTAACTAGCGGGAGGGCCTTAGCCAAAAACATTCAGTACTTC

V gene: TRBV25-1
clone size: once
D gene: -
J gene: TRBJ2-5
CDR3 protein: CASNSPGVEETQYF
CDR3 DNA: TGTGCCAGCAACTCCCCGGGAGTAGAAGAGACCCAGTACTTC

V gene: TRBV14
clone size: -
D gene: -
J gene: TRBJ2-5
CDR3 protein: CASSQGTMVETQYF
CDR3 DNA: TGTGCCAGCAGCCAAGGGACAATGGTGGAGACCCAGTACTTC

V gene: TRBV24-1
clone size: -
D gene: -
J gene: TRBJ1-5
CDR3 protein: CATSASSNQPQHF
CDR3 DNA: TGTGCCACCAGTGCGAGTAGCAATCAGCCCCAGCATTTT

V gene: TRBV12-3/TRBV12-4
clone size: -
D gene: -
J gene: TRBJ2-3
CDR3 protein: CASSSVTSDTQYF
CDR3 DNA: TGTGCCAGCAGTTCAGTGACATCAGATACGCAGTATTTT

V gene: TRBV5-4
clone size: -
D gene: TRBD1
J gene: TRBJ1-2
CDR3 protein: CASSPLTGAVSSNYGYTF
CDR3 DNA: TGTGCCAGCAGCCCTCTTACAGGGGCCGTTTCTTCTAACTATGGCTACACCTTC

V gene: TRBV6-5
clone size: -
D gene: TRBD2
J gene: TRBJ2-2
CDR3 protein: CASSYSSGSSGELFF
CDR3 DNA: TGTGCCAGCAGTTACTCCAGCGGGAGTTCCGGGGAGCTGTTTTTT

V gene: TRBV19
clone size: once
D gene: -
J gene: TRBJ2-7
CDR3 protein: CASSYSGLGEQYF
CDR3 DNA: TGTGCCAGTAGTTATTCCGGGTTGGGCGAGCAGTACTTC

V gene: TRBV9
clone size: -
D gene: -
J gene: TRBJ2-2
CDR3 protein: CASSALPGELFF
CDR3 DNA: TGTGCCAGCAGCGCCCTTCCCGGGGAGCTGTTTTTT

V gene: TRBV24-1
clone size: -
D gene: TRBD1
J gene: TRBJ2-5
CDR3 protein: CATSDIRQGTRETQYF
CDR3 DNA: TGTGCCACCAGTGACATAAGACAGGGGACAAGAGAGACCCAGTACTTC

V gene: TRBV7-2
clone size: once
D gene: TRBD2
J gene: TRBJ2-5
CDR3 protein: CASSLSGSNGQETQYF
CDR3 DNA: TGTGCCAGCAGTTTGAGCGGGAGTAACGGCCAAGAGACCCAGTACTTC

V gene: TRBV7-9
clone size: -
D gene: -
J gene: TRBJ2-7
CDR3 protein: CASSLGAGDEQYF
CDR3 DNA: TGTGCCAGCAGCTTAGGGGCAGGGGATGAGCAGTACTTC

V gene: TRBV10-2
clone size: -
D gene: -
J gene: TRBJ1-3
CDR3 protein: CASGESSGNTIYF
CDR3 DNA: TGCGCCAGCGGGGAGAGCTCTGGAAACACCATATATTTT

V gene: TRBV4-3
clone size: few
D gene: -
J gene: TRBJ1-5
CDR3 protein: CASSQAGGGKPQHF
CDR3 DNA: TGCGCCAGCAGCCAAGCGGGGGGTGGTAAGCCCCAGCATTTT

V gene: TRBV24-1
clone size: -
D gene: TRBD1
J gene: TRBJ2-5
CDR3 protein: CATSDPGQGILETQYF
CDR3 DNA: TGTGCCACCAGTGATCCGGGACAGGGGATTTTAGAGACCCAGTACTTC